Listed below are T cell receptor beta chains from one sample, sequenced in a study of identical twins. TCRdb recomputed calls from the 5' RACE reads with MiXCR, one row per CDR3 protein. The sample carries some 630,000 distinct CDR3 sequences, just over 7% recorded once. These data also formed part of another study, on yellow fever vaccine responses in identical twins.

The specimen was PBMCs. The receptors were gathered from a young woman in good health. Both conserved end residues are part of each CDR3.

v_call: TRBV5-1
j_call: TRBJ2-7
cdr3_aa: CASSLVGTGIIYEQYF

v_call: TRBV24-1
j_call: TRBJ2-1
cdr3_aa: CATSDLSGDSYNEQFF

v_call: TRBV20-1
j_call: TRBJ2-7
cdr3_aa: CSARELAGSSYEQYF

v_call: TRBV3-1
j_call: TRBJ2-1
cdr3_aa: CATSPRAGGSSYNEQFF

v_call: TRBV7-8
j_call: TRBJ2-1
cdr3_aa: CAISHGLADFNEQFF

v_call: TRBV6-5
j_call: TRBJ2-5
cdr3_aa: CASSYGGEPPGTQYF

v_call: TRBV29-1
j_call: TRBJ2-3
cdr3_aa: CSVVPVGDTQYF

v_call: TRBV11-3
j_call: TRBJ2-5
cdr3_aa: CASSLQSETQYF

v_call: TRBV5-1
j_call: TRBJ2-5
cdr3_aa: CASSLGLWETQYF

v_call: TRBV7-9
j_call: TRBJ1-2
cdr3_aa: CASSFGTWLDYGYTF

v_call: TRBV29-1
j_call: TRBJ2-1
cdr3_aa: CSVQLAYHYNEQFF

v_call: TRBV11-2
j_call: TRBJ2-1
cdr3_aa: CASGLVGVHNEQFF

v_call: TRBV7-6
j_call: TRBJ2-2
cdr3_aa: CASSLVRQGDGELFF

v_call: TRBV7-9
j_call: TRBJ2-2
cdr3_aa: CASSFGRKVSNTGELFF

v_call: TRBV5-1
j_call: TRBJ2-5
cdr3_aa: CASSFSYGGYSYQETQYF

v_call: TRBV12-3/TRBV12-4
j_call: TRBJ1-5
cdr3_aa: CASSLQGYNNQPQHF

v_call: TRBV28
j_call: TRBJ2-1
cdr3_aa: CASSLFGAGYNEQFF

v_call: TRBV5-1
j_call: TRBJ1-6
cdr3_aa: CASSLDTGTDNSPLHF

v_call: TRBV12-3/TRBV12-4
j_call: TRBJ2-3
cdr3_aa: CASRGLWGTADTQYF

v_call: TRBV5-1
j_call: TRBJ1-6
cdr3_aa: CASSLEVNIGSPLHF

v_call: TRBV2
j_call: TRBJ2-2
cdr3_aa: CASTGLADTGELFF

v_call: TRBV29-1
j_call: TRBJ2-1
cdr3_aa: CSVKGQPNEQFF

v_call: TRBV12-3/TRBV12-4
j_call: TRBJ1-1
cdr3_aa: CASSYREIEAFF

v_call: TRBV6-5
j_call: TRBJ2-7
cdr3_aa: CASSFRTGTYEQYF

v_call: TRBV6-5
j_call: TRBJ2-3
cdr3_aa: CASSYRGRPSTDTQYF

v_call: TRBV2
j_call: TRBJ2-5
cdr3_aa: CASSPGEAGETQYF

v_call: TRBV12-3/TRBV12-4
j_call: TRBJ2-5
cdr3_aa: CASSLRPSGTETQYF

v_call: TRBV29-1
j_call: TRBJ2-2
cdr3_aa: CSVEVVNTGELFF

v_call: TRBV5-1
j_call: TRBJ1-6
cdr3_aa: CASSGGQKNSPLHF

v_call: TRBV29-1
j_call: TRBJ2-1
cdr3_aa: CSVDRRGTSGSRPYNEQFF

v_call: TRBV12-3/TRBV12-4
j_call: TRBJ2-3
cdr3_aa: CASSWGKDTQYF

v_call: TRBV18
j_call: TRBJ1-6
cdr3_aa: CASSESGTENSPLHF

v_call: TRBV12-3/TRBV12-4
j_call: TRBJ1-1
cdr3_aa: CASSWDGAEAFF

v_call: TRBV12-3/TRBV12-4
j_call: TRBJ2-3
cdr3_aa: CASSFGRGQRTDTQYF

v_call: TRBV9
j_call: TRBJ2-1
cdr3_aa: CASSVGSGKLYNEQFF

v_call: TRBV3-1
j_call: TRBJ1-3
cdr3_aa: CASSQGAGGNTIYF

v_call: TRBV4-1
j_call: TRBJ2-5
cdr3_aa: CASSPPNEDETQYF

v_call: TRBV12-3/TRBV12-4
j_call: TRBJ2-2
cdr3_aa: CASSLADRNTGELFF

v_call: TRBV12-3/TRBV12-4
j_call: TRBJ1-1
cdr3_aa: CASSTYLGNEAFF

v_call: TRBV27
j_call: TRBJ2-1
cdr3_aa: CASSLYGNFYNEQFF

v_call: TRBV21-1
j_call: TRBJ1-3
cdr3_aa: CTSSKVTGSPHTWSSGNTIYF

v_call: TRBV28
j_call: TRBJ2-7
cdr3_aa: CASSMPQVTYEQYF

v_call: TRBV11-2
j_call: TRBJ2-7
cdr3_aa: CASSLGRQGYEQYF

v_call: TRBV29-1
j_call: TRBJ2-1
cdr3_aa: CSVFISYNEQFF

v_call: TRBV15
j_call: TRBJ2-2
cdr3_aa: CATSRDPSGNTGELFF

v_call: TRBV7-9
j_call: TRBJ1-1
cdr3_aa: CASRLKRSPEAFF

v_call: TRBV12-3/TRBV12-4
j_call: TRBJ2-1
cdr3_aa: CTISPSLAGGPSSYNEQFF

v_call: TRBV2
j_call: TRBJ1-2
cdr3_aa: CASSLGAIYGYTF

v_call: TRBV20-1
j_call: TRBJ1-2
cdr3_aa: CSAHRGSGGYTF

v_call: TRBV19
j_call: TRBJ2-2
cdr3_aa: CASRLAGAGTGELFF

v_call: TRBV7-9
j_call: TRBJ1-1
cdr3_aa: CASSSPLKNTEAFF

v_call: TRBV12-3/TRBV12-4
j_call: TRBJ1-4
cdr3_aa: CASSFQLATNEKLFF

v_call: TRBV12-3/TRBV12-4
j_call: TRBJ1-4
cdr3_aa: CASSIGTEDEKLFF

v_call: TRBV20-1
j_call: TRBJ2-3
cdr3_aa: CSARRDRGSRTDTQYF

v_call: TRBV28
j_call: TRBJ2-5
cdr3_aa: CASSTASGGLGTQYF

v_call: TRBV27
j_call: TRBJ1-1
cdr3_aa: CASRITGLHQGGAFF

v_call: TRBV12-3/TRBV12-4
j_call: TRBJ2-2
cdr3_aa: CASTLTSGGLLLNTGELFF

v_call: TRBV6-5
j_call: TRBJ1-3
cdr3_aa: CASSSPGVFGNTIYF